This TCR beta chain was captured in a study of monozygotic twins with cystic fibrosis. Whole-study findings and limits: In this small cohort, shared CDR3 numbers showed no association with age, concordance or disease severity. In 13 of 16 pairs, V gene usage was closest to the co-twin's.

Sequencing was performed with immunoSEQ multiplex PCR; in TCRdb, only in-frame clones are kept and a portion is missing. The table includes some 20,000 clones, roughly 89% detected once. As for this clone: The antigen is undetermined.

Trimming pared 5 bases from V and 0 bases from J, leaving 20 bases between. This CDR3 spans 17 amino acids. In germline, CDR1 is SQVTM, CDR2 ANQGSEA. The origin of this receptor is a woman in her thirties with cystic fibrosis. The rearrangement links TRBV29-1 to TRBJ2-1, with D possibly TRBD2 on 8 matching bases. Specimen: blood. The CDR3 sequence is CSVLGGDSSYSYNEQFF. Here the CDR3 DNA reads TGCAGCGTTCTCGGGGGGGACAGCTCCTACTCCTACAATGAGCAGTTCTTC.